Following are 5 T cell receptor beta chains from one sample sequenced in a study of T-cell memory formation after mild COVID-19 (dated by TCRdb to the early 2020s). Library method: 5' RACE. The run used an Illumina NovaSeq 6000. Clones were called with MiXCR by TCRdb after fastp trimmed the public reads at Q25, and only in-frame beta chains were retained. Rows with one shared CDR3 protein collapse into an entry with the most common genes and DNA. The table for this sample lists 90,000 to 120,000 distinct CDR3 sequences; around 15% of them were counted only once. The top ten hold under 45% of the sample. The source material was PBMCs or a T cell subset sorted from them (not recorded which). These receptors all stem from a man aged 18 to 29 who had mild COVID-19 (a few samples of this study predate the infection). The sample titles of this study are shuffled in the database, so cell type and time point are left out; the donor was told from shared clones.

In its sample, this clonotype was seen many times. The chain has TRBV7-9 and TRBJ2-5; 8 nucleotides line up with TRBD2. Germline V gives CDR1 SEHNR, CDR2 FQNEAQ (reference sequence). V shed 8 bases, J shed 5 bases, and the junction held 7 bases outside the gene matches. This CDR3 comprises 13 residues. CDR3 in DNA: TGTGCCAGCCGAAGCGGGGGAGGGGAGACCCAGTACTTC. Protein sequence: CASRSGGGETQYF.

The chain joins TRBV2 to TRBJ1-1; no clear D gene. This CDR3 has 10 amino acids. Trimming took 7 bases from V and 7 from J, leaving 7 bases between them. Germline loops: CDR1 SNHLY, CDR2 FYNNEI. The CDR3 DNA reads TGTGCCAGCATAAGAGTTGAAGCTTTCTTT. It yields the protein CASIRVEAFF.

This chain links TRBV3-1 with TRBJ2-3, with D hard to call. Trimming stripped 1 base from V and 0 bases from J, with 11 bases between. Germline V gene lookup returns CDR1 LGHDT and CDR2 YNNKEL (reference sequence). The CDR3 is 16 amino acids. The CDR3 spells CASSQGLTLSTDTQYF. In DNA form, the CDR3 reads TGTGCCAGCAGCCAAGGGCTGACACTAAGCACAGATACGCAGTATTTT.

This chain connects TRBV4-1 to TRBJ2-3, with 9 bases fitting TRBD1. Germline trimming cut 2 bases from V and 4 bases from J; bases unmatched to any gene: 7. The CDR3 consists of 16 residues. Germline V CDR1 and CDR2: MGHRA, YSYEKL. The CDR3 nucleotides are TGCGCCAGCAGCCAACCGACAGGGGGTTCGTCAGATACGCAGTATTTT. It encodes CASSQPTGGSSDTQYF.

V is TRBV3-1 and J is TRBJ2-1; 11 nucleotides match TRBD2. Germline V lookup: CDR1 LGHDT, CDR2 YNNKEL (reference sequence). This CDR3 spans 16 amino acids. V shed 4 bases and J 5 bases; nucleotides not matched to a gene: 7. The CDR3 nucleotides read TGTGCCAGCAGCCGGCCCGGGACTAGCGGAGACAATGAGCAGTTCTTC. Its translation is CASSRPGTSGDNEQFF.